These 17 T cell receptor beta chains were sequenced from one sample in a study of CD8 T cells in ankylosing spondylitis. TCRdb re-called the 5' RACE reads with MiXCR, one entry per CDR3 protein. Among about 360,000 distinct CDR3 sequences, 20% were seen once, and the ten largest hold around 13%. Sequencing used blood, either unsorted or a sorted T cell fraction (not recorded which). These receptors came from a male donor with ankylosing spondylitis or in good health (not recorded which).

Here the CDR3 DNA reads TGTGCCAGCAGTTTATCTGGAACAGGGGACCAGTACTTC. Translated, it gives CASSLSGTGDQYF. The chain uses TRBV27 and TRBJ2-7, with 7 bases aligning to TRBD1. The J segment lost 10 bases and the V segment lost 0 bases, leaving 6 bases of the junction unmatched. CDR1 is MNHEY and CDR2 is SMNVEV in the germline V gene (reference sequence). This CDR3 comprises 13 residues.

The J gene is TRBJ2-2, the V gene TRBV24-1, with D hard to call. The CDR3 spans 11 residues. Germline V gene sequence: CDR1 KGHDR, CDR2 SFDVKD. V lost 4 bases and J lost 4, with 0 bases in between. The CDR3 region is CATSDTGELFF. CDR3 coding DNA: TGTGCCACCAGTGACACCGGGGAGCTGTTTTTT.

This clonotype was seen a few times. The CDR3 nucleotides read TGCAGCGTGAAAACTAGCTGGGAGACCCAGTACTTC. Amino acid sequence: CSVKTSWETQYF. This rearrangement joins TRBV29-1 to TRBJ2-5, with D maybe TRBD2 (6 bases). The CDR3 loop spans 12 amino acids. V dropped 6 bases and J dropped 5 bases, with 13 bases sitting between them. The germline CDR1 and CDR2 sequences are SQVTM and ANQGSEA. Looking up the rest from reference TRBV29-1 and TRBJ2-5 gives the full variable domain: SAVISQKPSRDICQRGTSLTIQCQVDSQVTMMFWYRQQPGQSLTLIATANQGSEATYESGFVIDKFPISRPNLTFSTLTVSNMSPEDSSIYLCSVKTSWETQYFGPGTRLLVL.

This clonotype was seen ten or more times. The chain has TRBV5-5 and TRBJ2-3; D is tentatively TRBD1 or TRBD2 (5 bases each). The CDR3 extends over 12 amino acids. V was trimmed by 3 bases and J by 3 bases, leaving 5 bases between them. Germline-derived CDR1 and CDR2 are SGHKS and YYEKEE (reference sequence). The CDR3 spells CASSWGTDTQYF. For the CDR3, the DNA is TGTGCCAGCAGCTGGGGGACAGATACGCAGTATTTT.

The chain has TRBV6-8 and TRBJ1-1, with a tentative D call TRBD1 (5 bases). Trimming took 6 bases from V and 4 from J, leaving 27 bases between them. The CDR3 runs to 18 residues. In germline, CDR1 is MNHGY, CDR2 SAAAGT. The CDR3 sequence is CASRRGELGRPSSTEAFF. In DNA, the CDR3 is TGTGCCAGCAGGAGAGGGGAGTTGGGGCGCCCCTCGAGCACTGAAGCTTTCTTT.

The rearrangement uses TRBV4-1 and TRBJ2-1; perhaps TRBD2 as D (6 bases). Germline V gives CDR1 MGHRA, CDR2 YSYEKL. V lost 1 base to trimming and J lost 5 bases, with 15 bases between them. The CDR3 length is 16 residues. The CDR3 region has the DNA TGCGCCAGCAGCCAAGTCGCGGGAACAGTCCACAATGAGCAGTTCTTC. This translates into CASSQVAGTVHNEQFF.

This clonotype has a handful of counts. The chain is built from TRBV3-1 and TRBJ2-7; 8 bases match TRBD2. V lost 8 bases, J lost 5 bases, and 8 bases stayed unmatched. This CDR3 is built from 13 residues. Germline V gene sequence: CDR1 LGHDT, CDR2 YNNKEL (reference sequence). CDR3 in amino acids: CASRLAGANEQYF. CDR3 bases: TGTGCCAGCCGCCTAGCGGGTGCCAACGAGCAGTACTTC.

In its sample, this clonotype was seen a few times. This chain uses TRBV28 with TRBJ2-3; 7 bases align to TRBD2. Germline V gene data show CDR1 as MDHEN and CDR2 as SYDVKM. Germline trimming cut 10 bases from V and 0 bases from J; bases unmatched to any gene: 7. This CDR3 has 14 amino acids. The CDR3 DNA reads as TGTGCCATCCGGGGGGAAGGAAGCACAGATACGCAGTATTTT. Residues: CAIRGEGSTDTQYF.

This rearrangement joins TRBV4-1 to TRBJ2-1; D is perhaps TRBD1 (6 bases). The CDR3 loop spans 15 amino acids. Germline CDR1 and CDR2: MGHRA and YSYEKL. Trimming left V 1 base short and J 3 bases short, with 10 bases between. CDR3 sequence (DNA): TGCGCCAGCAGCCAAGGTGGGGGCTTCTACAATGAGCAGTTCTTC. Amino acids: CASSQGGGFYNEQFF.

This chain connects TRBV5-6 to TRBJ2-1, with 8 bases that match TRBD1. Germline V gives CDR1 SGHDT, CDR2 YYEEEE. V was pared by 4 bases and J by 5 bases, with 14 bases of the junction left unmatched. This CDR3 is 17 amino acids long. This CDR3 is CASSVGRGLLMHNEQFF. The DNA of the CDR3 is TGTGCCAGCAGCGTAGGCAGGGGGCTACTGATGCACAATGAGCAGTTCTTC.

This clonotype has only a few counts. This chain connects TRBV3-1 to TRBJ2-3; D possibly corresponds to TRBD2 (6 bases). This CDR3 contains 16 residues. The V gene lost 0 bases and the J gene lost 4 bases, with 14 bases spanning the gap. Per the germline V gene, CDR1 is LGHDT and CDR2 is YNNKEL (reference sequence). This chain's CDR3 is CASSQDFRGWADTQYF. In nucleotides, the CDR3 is TGTGCCAGCAGCCAAGATTTCCGGGGGTGGGCAGATACGCAGTATTTT.

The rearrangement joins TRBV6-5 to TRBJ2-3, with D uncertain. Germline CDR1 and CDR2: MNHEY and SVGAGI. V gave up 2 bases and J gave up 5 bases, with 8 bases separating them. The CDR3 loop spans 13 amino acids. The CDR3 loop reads CASSYGPGDTQYF. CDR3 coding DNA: TGTGCCAGCAGTTACGGGCCGGGAGATACGCAGTATTTT.

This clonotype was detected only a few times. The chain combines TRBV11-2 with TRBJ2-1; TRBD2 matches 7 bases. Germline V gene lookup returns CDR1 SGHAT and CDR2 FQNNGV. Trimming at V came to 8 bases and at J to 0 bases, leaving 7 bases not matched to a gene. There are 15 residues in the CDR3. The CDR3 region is CASHGRGSSYNEQFF. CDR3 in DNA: TGTGCCAGCCACGGGCGGGGGAGCTCCTACAATGAGCAGTTCTTC.

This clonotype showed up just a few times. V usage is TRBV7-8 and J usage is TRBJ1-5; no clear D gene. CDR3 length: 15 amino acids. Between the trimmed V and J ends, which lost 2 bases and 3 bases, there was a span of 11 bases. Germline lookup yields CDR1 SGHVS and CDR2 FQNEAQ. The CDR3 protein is CASSLMERLNQPQHF. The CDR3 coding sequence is TGTGCCAGCAGCTTAATGGAGCGGCTCAATCAGCCCCAGCATTTT.

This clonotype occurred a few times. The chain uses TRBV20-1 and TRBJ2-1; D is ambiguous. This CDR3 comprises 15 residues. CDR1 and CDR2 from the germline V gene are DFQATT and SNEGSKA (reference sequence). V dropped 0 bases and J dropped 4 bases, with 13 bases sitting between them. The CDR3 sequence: CSARDDPKFYNEQFF. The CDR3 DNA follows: TGCAGTGCTAGAGACGACCCGAAATTTTACAATGAGCAGTTCTTC.

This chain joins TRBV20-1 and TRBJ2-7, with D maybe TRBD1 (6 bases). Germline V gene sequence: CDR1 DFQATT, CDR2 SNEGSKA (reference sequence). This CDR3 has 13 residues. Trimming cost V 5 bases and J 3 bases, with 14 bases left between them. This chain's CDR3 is CSAHTGMGYEQYF. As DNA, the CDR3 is TGCAGTGCTCATACAGGGATGGGCTACGAGCAGTACTTC.

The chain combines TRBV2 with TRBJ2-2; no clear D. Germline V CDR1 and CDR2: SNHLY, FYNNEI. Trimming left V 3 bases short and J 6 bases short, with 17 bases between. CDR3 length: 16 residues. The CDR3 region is CASSDRFSPSAGELFF. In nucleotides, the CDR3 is TGTGCCAGCAGTGATAGATTCTCACCCTCGGCCGGGGAGCTGTTTTTT.